These T cell receptor beta chains were read from a single sample in a study of blood T cells in healthy people across ages. TCRdb redid the calling of the 5' RACE reads with MiXCR, one entry per CDR3 protein. This table holds hundreds of thousands of distinct CDR3 sequences, over 40% found once. What was sequenced was blood. The source of these receptors is a man older than 75 in good health. CDR3s include the opening cysteine and the closing phenylalanine or tryptophan. Each record gives: D gene, V gene, J gene, CDR3 length, clone size, CDR3 DNA, CDR3 protein. The D gene is left open where the match is weak. A row's size may be missing; if present it is once, few, many or a size class.

D gene: TRBD2
V gene: TRBV9
J gene: TRBJ2-1
CDR3 length: 16
clone size: few
CDR3 DNA: TGTGCCAGCAGCGCGCGCCAGGGAGGGACCTACAATGAGCAGTTCTTC
CDR3 protein: CASSARQGGTYNEQFF

D gene: TRBD2
V gene: TRBV7-2
J gene: TRBJ2-1
CDR3 length: 15
clone size: -
CDR3 DNA: TGTGCCAGCAGGCCAGGGCGAGCGGGAGTCTACGAGCAGTTCTTC
CDR3 protein: CASRPGRAGVYEQFF

D gene: TRBD2
V gene: TRBV29-1
J gene: TRBJ2-7
CDR3 length: 16
clone size: -
CDR3 DNA: TGCAGCGTTGAAGAAGTAACTAGCGGGGGGCCGGTCGAGCAGTACTTC
CDR3 protein: CSVEEVTSGGPVEQYF

D gene: TRBD2
V gene: TRBV7-2
J gene: TRBJ2-7
CDR3 length: 15
clone size: -
CDR3 DNA: TGTGCCAGCAGCACTACTAGCGGGGGGACCTACGAGCAGTACTTC
CDR3 protein: CASSTTSGGTYEQYF

D gene: -
V gene: TRBV2
J gene: TRBJ2-1
CDR3 length: 14
clone size: many
CDR3 DNA: TGTGCCAGCAGACAGGGTACTTCTAGCGGATTGGAGTTCTTC
CDR3 protein: CASRQGTSSGLEFF

D gene: -
V gene: TRBV7-8
J gene: TRBJ2-7
CDR3 length: 15
clone size: few
CDR3 DNA: TGTGCCAGCAGCTACTCCGGGACACCCTCCTACGAGCAGTACTTC
CDR3 protein: CASSYSGTPSYEQYF

D gene: TRBD1
V gene: TRBV25-1
J gene: TRBJ2-5
CDR3 length: 13
clone size: few
CDR3 DNA: TGTGCCAGCAGTAACAGGGGGGTAGAGACCCAGTACTTC
CDR3 protein: CASSNRGVETQYF

D gene: -
V gene: TRBV5-1
J gene: TRBJ1-6
CDR3 length: 16
clone size: many
CDR3 DNA: TGCGCCAGCAGCTTGGTAACGGGTCTTGAGAATTCACCCCTCCACTTT
CDR3 protein: CASSLVTGLENSPLHF

D gene: TRBD2
V gene: TRBV6-1
J gene: TRBJ2-2
CDR3 length: 18
clone size: -
CDR3 DNA: TGTGCCAGCAGGATCAGACTAGCGGGGGGGCTTGGCACCGGGGAGCTGTTTTTT
CDR3 protein: CASRIRLAGGLGTGELFF

D gene: -
V gene: TRBV29-1
J gene: TRBJ2-7
CDR3 length: 11
clone size: many
CDR3 DNA: TGCAGCGTTGAAAGTCCCGGCGAGCAGTACTTC
CDR3 protein: CSVESPGEQYF

D gene: TRBD2
V gene: TRBV7-2
J gene: TRBJ2-1
CDR3 length: 16
clone size: few
CDR3 DNA: TGTGCCAGCAGCTTAACTCTAGCGGGATCCTACAATGAGCAGTTCTTC
CDR3 protein: CASSLTLAGSYNEQFF

D gene: TRBD2
V gene: TRBV7-2
J gene: TRBJ2-1
CDR3 length: 15
clone size: -
CDR3 DNA: TGTGCCAGCAGCTTGGGGCGGGGGAGTTTGGATGAGCAGTTCTTC
CDR3 protein: CASSLGRGSLDEQFF

D gene: -
V gene: TRBV20-1
J gene: TRBJ2-1
CDR3 length: 14
clone size: few
CDR3 DNA: TGCAGTGCCCGAACCATGTCCTCCTACAATGAGCAGTTCTTC
CDR3 protein: CSARTMSSYNEQFF

D gene: -
V gene: TRBV4-1
J gene: TRBJ2-1
CDR3 length: 17
clone size: few
CDR3 DNA: TGCGCCAGCAGCCATTCCGCCGGACAGAAAAAATACAATGAGCAGTTCTTC
CDR3 protein: CASSHSAGQKKYNEQFF

D gene: -
V gene: TRBV11-2
J gene: TRBJ2-4
CDR3 length: 15
clone size: -
CDR3 DNA: TGTGCCAGCAGCTTATACCGGGAGGCCAAAAACATTCAGTACTTC
CDR3 protein: CASSLYREAKNIQYF

D gene: TRBD1
V gene: TRBV20-1
J gene: TRBJ2-3
CDR3 length: 16
clone size: few
CDR3 DNA: TGCAGTGCCCTAAAACCCTTGGACAGGGGGACAGATACGCAGTATTTT
CDR3 protein: CSALKPLDRGTDTQYF

D gene: TRBD1
V gene: TRBV7-2
J gene: TRBJ2-5
CDR3 length: 16
clone size: -
CDR3 DNA: TGTGCCAGCAGCTTAGCCGGACAGGGGTGGCCAGAGACCCAGTACTTC
CDR3 protein: CASSLAGQGWPETQYF

D gene: -
V gene: TRBV11-2
J gene: TRBJ1-4
CDR3 length: 15
clone size: -
CDR3 DNA: TGTGCCAGCAGCCCAGGGTATCCGATCAGTGAAAAACTGTTTTTT
CDR3 protein: CASSPGYPISEKLFF

D gene: -
V gene: TRBV6-1
J gene: TRBJ1-4
CDR3 length: 13
clone size: -
CDR3 DNA: TGTGCCAGCAGCCTGGGAGCTAATGAAAAACTGTTTTTT
CDR3 protein: CASSLGANEKLFF

D gene: -
V gene: TRBV3-1
J gene: TRBJ2-3
CDR3 length: 15
clone size: -
CDR3 DNA: TGTGCCAGCAGCCACAAGACAGCTCGCACAGATACGCAGTATTTT
CDR3 protein: CASSHKTARTDTQYF

D gene: TRBD1
V gene: TRBV3-1
J gene: TRBJ1-1
CDR3 length: 15
clone size: -
CDR3 DNA: TGTGCCAGCAGCCAAGGGGGACAGGGAGGGACTGAAGCTTTCTTT
CDR3 protein: CASSQGGQGGTEAFF

D gene: -
V gene: TRBV24-1
J gene: TRBJ2-6
CDR3 length: 16
clone size: few
CDR3 DNA: TGTGCCACCAGTGATAGCCGGACAGTCGGGGCCAACGTCCTGACTTTC
CDR3 protein: CATSDSRTVGANVLTF

D gene: TRBD1
V gene: TRBV12-3/TRBV12-4
J gene: TRBJ1-2
CDR3 length: 15
clone size: -
CDR3 DNA: TGTGCCAGCAGTTTGGACAGGGGAGTAGAGAATGGCTACACCTTC
CDR3 protein: CASSLDRGVENGYTF

D gene: -
V gene: TRBV4-3
J gene: TRBJ2-3
CDR3 length: 15
clone size: -
CDR3 DNA: TGCGCCAGCAGCCAAGATGGCCGCGGCACAGATACGCAGTATTTT
CDR3 protein: CASSQDGRGTDTQYF

D gene: TRBD1
V gene: TRBV6-2/TRBV6-3
J gene: TRBJ2-3
CDR3 length: 16
clone size: -
CDR3 DNA: TGTGCCAGCAGTGACTTCGGGACAGGAACCACAGATACGCAGTATTTT
CDR3 protein: CASSDFGTGTTDTQYF

D gene: TRBD1
V gene: TRBV20-1
J gene: TRBJ1-5
CDR3 length: 16
clone size: -
CDR3 DNA: TGCAGTGCTACTACACCCCGGGACAGGGCTAATCAGCCCCAGCATTTT
CDR3 protein: CSATTPRDRANQPQHF

D gene: -
V gene: TRBV7-2
J gene: TRBJ1-4
CDR3 length: 15
clone size: few
CDR3 DNA: TGTGCCAGCAGCTTAGGGGGAATTGGGAATGAAAAACTGTTTTTT
CDR3 protein: CASSLGGIGNEKLFF

D gene: -
V gene: TRBV20-1
J gene: TRBJ2-1
CDR3 length: 10
clone size: many
CDR3 DNA: TGCAGTGCTATCTACAATGAGCAGTTCTTC
CDR3 protein: CSAIYNEQFF

D gene: TRBD1
V gene: TRBV5-1
J gene: TRBJ2-7
CDR3 length: 15
clone size: few
CDR3 DNA: TGCGCCAGCAGCCCCGGGACAGGGGCCAGGTACGAGCAGTACTTC
CDR3 protein: CASSPGTGARYEQYF

D gene: TRBD1
V gene: TRBV6-2/TRBV6-3
J gene: TRBJ2-4
CDR3 length: 14
clone size: many
CDR3 DNA: TGTGCCAGCAGGCAAGGGGGCACCAAAAACATTCAGTACTTC
CDR3 protein: CASRQGGTKNIQYF

D gene: -
V gene: TRBV4-3
J gene: TRBJ2-1
CDR3 length: 15
clone size: few
CDR3 DNA: TGCGCCAGCAGCCATTCCTCCGGGACGGGCACGCACCAGTTCTTC
CDR3 protein: CASSHSSGTGTHQFF

D gene: -
V gene: TRBV12-5
J gene: TRBJ2-1
CDR3 length: 12
clone size: -
CDR3 DNA: TGTGCTAGTGGTTTGGCGGACTTTGAGCAGTTCTTC
CDR3 protein: CASGLADFEQFF

D gene: -
V gene: TRBV6-6
J gene: TRBJ2-7
CDR3 length: 16
clone size: -
CDR3 DNA: TGTGCCAGCAGTTACTCGACTGTGACAGTTTCCTACGAGCAGTACTTC
CDR3 protein: CASSYSTVTVSYEQYF

D gene: TRBD2
V gene: TRBV20-1
J gene: TRBJ2-5
CDR3 length: 16
clone size: -
CDR3 DNA: TGCAGTGCAAGCCAGACTAGCGGGGGGGCCCAAGAGACCCAGTACTTC
CDR3 protein: CSASQTSGGAQETQYF

D gene: -
V gene: TRBV12-5
J gene: TRBJ2-3
CDR3 length: 14
clone size: few
CDR3 DNA: TGTGCTAGTGGTCCCCAGTCGGGGCAAGATACGCAGTATTTT
CDR3 protein: CASGPQSGQDTQYF

D gene: -
V gene: TRBV2
J gene: TRBJ2-3
CDR3 length: 15
clone size: -
CDR3 DNA: TGTGCCAGCAGTGAATGGGCGCGGGACACAGATACGCAGTATTTT
CDR3 protein: CASSEWARDTDTQYF

D gene: TRBD2
V gene: TRBV2
J gene: TRBJ2-1
CDR3 length: 15
clone size: -
CDR3 DNA: TGTGCCAGCAGAAAACTAGCGGGAGATCGGAGTGAGCAGTTCTTC
CDR3 protein: CASRKLAGDRSEQFF

D gene: -
V gene: TRBV7-9
J gene: TRBJ2-7
CDR3 length: 17
clone size: -
CDR3 DNA: TGTGTCAGCAGCCCCGATAGTGGGCAGGGCATGAGGTACGAGCAGTACTTC
CDR3 protein: CVSSPDSGQGMRYEQYF

D gene: -
V gene: TRBV6-2/TRBV6-3
J gene: TRBJ2-3
CDR3 length: 13
clone size: -
CDR3 DNA: TGTGCCAGCAGGGCCACACTACCTACGACGCAGTATTTT
CDR3 protein: CASRATLPTTQYF